Listed below are T cell receptor beta chains from one sample, sequenced in a study of T cell changes during pregnancy in multiple sclerosis. Assay used: immunoSEQ multiplex PCR; TCRdb lists only in-frame clones, some missing. The table records around 56,000 clones, 89% of them present only once. The source material was peripheral blood, sampled after pregnancy. These receptors were obtained from a female donor with multiple sclerosis, enrolled in a pregnancy study. The CDR3 runs from the conserved cysteine through the conserved F or W. D genes are given only for firm matches. Only part of the rows carry a size: once, few, many, or a class if the clone is expanded.

clone_size	v_call	d_call	j_call	cdr3_aa	cdr3_nt
NA	TRBV6-5	NA	TRBJ1-5	CASSYSGTPHQPQHF	TGTGCCAGCAGTTACTCTGGGACACCTCATCAGCCCCAGCATTTT
NA	TRBV5-1	NA	TRBJ2-1	CASSLAAWRSYNEQFF	TGCGCCAGCAGCTTGGCCGCCTGGAGGTCCTACAATGAGCAGTTCTTC
NA	TRBV14	NA	TRBJ2-7	CASSQLLGRAGSYEQYF	TGTGCCAGCAGCCAACTGTTGGGCAGGGCCGGCTCCTACGAGCAGTACTTC
NA	TRBV7-6	TRBD1	TRBJ2-1	CASSLDRGGYNEQFF	TGTGCCAGCAGCTTGGACAGGGGTGGCTACAATGAGCAGTTCTTC
NA	TRBV5-5	TRBD1	TRBJ1-1	CASSLVLPQGAGTEAFF	TGTGCCAGCAGCTTAGTCCTCCCCCAGGGGGCGGGGACTGAAGCTTTCTTT
NA	TRBV20-1	NA	TRBJ1-1	CSASRQGGAFF	TGCAGTGCTAGCCGGCAGGGAGGGGCTTTCTTT
NA	TRBV5-1	TRBD1	TRBJ2-5	CASSLTGGEETQYF	TGCGCCAGCAGCCTGACAGGGGGCGAGGAGACCCAGTACTTC
NA	TRBV7-9	TRBD2	TRBJ2-1	CASRFDWQAGANEQFF	TGTGCCAGCAGATTCGACTGGCAAGCGGGGGCCAATGAGCAGTTCTTC
NA	TRBV5-1	TRBD2	TRBJ2-2	CASRPLAGGARELFF	TGCGCCAGCAGACCCCTAGCGGGGGGAGCAAGGGAGCTGTTTTTT
NA	TRBV28	NA	TRBJ1-4	CASSTPGMGTNEKLFF	TGTGCCAGCAGTACCCCAGGGATGGGAACTAATGAAAAACTGTTTTTT
medium-sized	TRBV7-6	NA	TRBJ2-7	CASSLGPNYEQYF	TGTGCCAGCAGCTTAGGGCCGAACTACGAGCAGTACTTC
NA	TRBV5-5	NA	TRBJ1-1	CASSSGRPGWDTEAFF	TGTGCCAGCAGCTCCGGTCGTCCAGGGTGGGACACTGAAGCTTTCTTT
NA	TRBV15	TRBD2	TRBJ2-3	CATRGGAGVTQYF	TGTGCCACCAGGGGAGGGGCTGGTGTTACGCAGTATTTT
NA	TRBV2	TRBD1	TRBJ2-7	CASSSGTGDYEQYF	TGTGCCAGCAGTTCCGGGACAGGGGACTACGAGCAGTACTTC
NA	TRBV4-3	NA	TRBJ1-4	CASSQKSGEKLFF	TGCGCCAGCAGCCAAAAAAGTGGCGAAAAACTGTTTTTT
NA	TRBV19	NA	TRBJ2-5	CASSIRGETQYF	TGTGCCAGTAGTATTAGGGGGGAGACCCAGTACTTC
NA	TRBV5-6	NA	TRBJ1-1	CASSLGQPDTEAFF	TGTGCCAGCAGCTTGGGACAGCCAGACACTGAAGCTTTCTTT
NA	TRBV4-1	NA	TRBJ1-6	CASSQGGSPLHF	TGCGCCAGCAGCCAGGGGGGTTCACCCCTCCACTTT
NA	TRBV7-9	NA	TRBJ2-7	CASSHYGGATYEQYF	TGTGCCAGCAGCCACTACGGCGGGGCTACCTACGAGCAGTACTTC
once	TRBV25-1	NA	TRBJ1-6	CASSVYSYNSPLHF	TGTGCCAGCAGTGTCTACAGTTATAATTCACCCCTCCACTTT
NA	TRBV5-1	NA	TRBJ1-1	CASSRGVVLNTEAFF	TGCGCCAGCAGCCGGGGGGTTGTCTTGAACACCGAAGCTTTCTTT
NA	TRBV6-5	NA	TRBJ1-2	CASRNTGPRGGYTF	TGTGCCAGCAGGAATACAGGGCCCCGCGGTGGCTACACCTTC
NA	TRBV28	NA	TRBJ1-6	CASSPLTDPLSPLHF	TGTGCCAGCAGCCCACTGACAGACCCCCTTTCACCCCTCCACTTT
NA	TRBV30	TRBD1	TRBJ1-4	CAWGRGGTGGEKLFF	TGTGCCTGGGGGCGTGGGGGGACAGGGGGCGAAAAACTGTTTTTT
NA	TRBV2	TRBD2	TRBJ2-1	CASRGTSGGEEQFF	TGTGCCAGCAGAGGGACTAGCGGGGGGGAGGAGCAGTTCTTC
NA	TRBV5-4	NA	TRBJ1-1	CASSLEQMNTEAFF	TGTGCCAGCAGCTTGGAACAGATGAACACTGAAGCTTTCTTT
NA	TRBV4-3	NA	TRBJ2-1	CASSQDEEIANQFF	TGCGCCAGCAGCCAAGATGAGGAGATCGCTAATCAGTTCTTC
NA	TRBV29-1	TRBD1	TRBJ1-2	CSARTGPHGYTF	TGCAGCGCCCGGACAGGGCCACATGGCTACACCTTC
NA	TRBV5-4	NA	TRBJ1-2	CASSREALRPYGYTF	TGTGCCAGCAGCCGTGAAGCCCTGCGGCCCTACGGCTACACCTTC
NA	TRBV5-4	NA	TRBJ1-2	CASTRQAVDYGYTF	TGTGCCAGCACCCGACAGGCGGTCGACTATGGCTACACCTTC
NA	TRBV5-1	NA	TRBJ2-1	CASSLGGSYNEQFF	TGCGCCAGCAGCTTGGGTGGCAGTTACAATGAGCAGTTCTTC
NA	TRBV19	NA	TRBJ1-6	CASSDVSSYNSPLHF	TGTGCCAGTAGTGATGTTAGCTCCTATAATTCACCCCTCCACTTT
NA	TRBV18	TRBD1	TRBJ2-1	CASSKGTGEHDEQFF	TGTGCCAGCTCAAAAGGGACAGGGGAGCACGATGAGCAGTTCTTC
once	TRBV28	NA	TRBJ2-7	CASSLSRGASYEQYF	TGTGCCAGCAGTTTAAGTCGTGGGGCTTCCTACGAGCAGTACTTC
NA	TRBV19	TRBD1	TRBJ1-5	CASSSRGAPQHF	TGTGCCAGTAGTTCCAGGGGGGCGCCCCAGCATTTT
NA	TRBV9	TRBD2	TRBJ2-3	CASSGRGGTDTQYF	TGTGCCAGCAGCGGGCGGGGGGGCACAGATACGCAGTATTTT
NA	TRBV2	TRBD2	TRBJ2-7	CASRNLAGDSYEQYF	TGTGCCAGCAGAAATTTAGCGGGGGACTCCTACGAGCAGTACTTC
few	TRBV7-3	NA	TRBJ1-1	CASSLAGPGTEAFF	TGTGCCAGCAGCTTAGCGGGACCCGGCACTGAAGCTTTCTTT
NA	TRBV29-1	NA	TRBJ2-1	CSVGDNEQFF	TGCAGCGTCGGGGACAATGAGCAGTTCTTC
NA	TRBV6-5	NA	TRBJ1-4	CASGGDNEKLFF	TGTGCCAGCGGGGGGGATAATGAAAAACTGTTTTTT
NA	TRBV7-9	NA	TRBJ2-7	CASSRGGVSYEQYF	TGTGCCAGCAGCCGTGGAGGGGTATCCTACGAGCAGTACTTC
once	TRBV21-1	NA	TRBJ1-5	CASSKERGFGPQPQHF	TGTGCCAGCAGCAAAGAGCGAGGGTTTGGGCCTCAGCCCCAGCATTTT
NA	TRBV7-2	NA	TRBJ2-5	CASSLVGAQETQYF	TGTGCCAGCAGCTTAGTGGGGGCCCAAGAGACCCAGTACTTC
NA	TRBV7-8	TRBD2	TRBJ2-5	CASSQLGLAGEETQYF	TGTGCCAGCAGCCAACTGGGACTAGCGGGGGAAGAGACCCAGTACTTC
once	TRBV4-1	TRBD1	TRBJ1-4	CASSTSPTGTDEKLFF	TGCGCCAGCAGCACAAGTCCTACCGGGACAGATGAAAAACTGTTTTTT
NA	TRBV19	TRBD1	TRBJ2-6	CASSIGPGGQGSSGANVLTF	TGTGCCAGTAGTATAGGGCCAGGGGGACAGGGATCCTCTGGGGCCAACGTCCTGACTTTC
NA	TRBV5-5	NA	TRBJ1-2	CASSLALNYGYTF	TGTGCCAGCAGCTTAGCTCTTAACTATGGCTACACCTTC
NA	TRBV9	NA	TRBJ1-3	CASSAGRPGNTIYF	TGTGCCAGCAGCGCTGGGAGGCCTGGAAACACCATATATTTT
NA	TRBV5-4	NA	TRBJ1-2	CASSPDSFTYGYTF	TGTGCCAGCAGCCCGGACAGTTTCACGTATGGCTACACCTTC
NA	TRBV12-2	NA	TRBJ2-3	CASRLVLLSTDTQYF	TGTGCAAGTCGCTTAGTTCTCCTGTCCACAGATACGCAGTATTTT
NA	TRBV7-2	TRBD2	TRBJ2-1	CASSRGGTSGGNEQFF	TGTGCCAGCAGCCGAGGTGGGACTAGCGGGGGAAATGAGCAGTTCTTC
once	TRBV21-1	NA	TRBJ1-3	CASSKPLRTGDFPRSSGNTIYF	TGTGCCAGCAGCAAACCACTCCGGACAGGGGATTTCCCCCGTTCCTCTGGAAACACCATATATTTT
NA	TRBV7-2	NA	TRBJ2-7	CASSLRPGSAGSYEQYF	TGTGCCAGCAGCCTACGACCTGGATCGGCAGGCTCCTACGAGCAGTACTTC
NA	TRBV5-1	TRBD1	TRBJ1-4	CASSLGWTGQGQEKLFF	TGCGCCAGCAGCTTGGGATGGACGGGACAGGGGCAGGAAAAACTGTTTTTT
NA	TRBV30	NA	TRBJ2-3	CAWVVAGTDTQYF	TGTGCCTGGGTAGTAGCAGGCACAGATACGCAGTATTTT
NA	TRBV18	TRBD1	TRBJ1-2	CASSPWDSIYGYTF	TGTGCCAGCTCGCCCTGGGACAGTATCTATGGCTACACCTTC
few	TRBV10-3	NA	TRBJ1-2	CAISYSTGNYGYTF	TGTGCCATCTCTTACTCGACGGGGAACTATGGCTACACCTTC
NA	TRBV5-4	TRBD1	TRBJ1-1	CASSQFATGGFTEAFF	TGTGCCAGCAGCCAATTCGCGACAGGGGGGTTCACTGAAGCTTTCTTT
NA	TRBV6-5	NA	TRBJ2-1	CASRSGLITEQFF	TGTGCCAGCAGGAGCGGACTAATCACTGAGCAGTTCTTC
NA	TRBV18	TRBD1	TRBJ1-6	CASSPRTGDHSPLHF	TGTGCCAGCTCACCACGGACAGGGGACCACTCACCCCTCCACTTT